Presented here are 18 T cell receptor beta chains from one specimen sequenced in a study of blood T cell repertoires in COVID-19. This table comes from immunoSEQ multiplex PCR, and its TCRdb copy is limited to in-frame clones, with some not included. The sample yields 250,000 or so clones, roughly four fifths seen once. Material for sequencing was peripheral blood. The receptors derive from a man aged 50 to 59 with acute or convalescent COVID-19.

This chain uses TRBV5-5 with TRBJ1-1; D might be TRBD1 (6 bases). With 3 bases removed from V and 5 bases from J, the gap between germline ends came to 14 bases. In germline, CDR1 is SGHKS, CDR2 YYEKEE (reference sequence). The CDR3 covers 14 residues. The CDR3 protein is CASSSGQLRTEAFF. The CDR3 nucleotides read TGTGCCAGCAGCTCCGGACAGCTTAGGACTGAAGCTTTCTTT.

The chain employs TRBV3-1 (or the pseudogene TRBV3-2) and TRBJ2-7; TRBD1 might be the D (6 bases). This CDR3 has 11 amino acids. CDR1 and CDR2 (germline): LGHDT, YNNKEL (reference sequence). Trimming cost V 9 bases and J 6 bases, with 12 bases left between them. CDR3 loop: CASGSGAEQYF. The CDR3 DNA reads as TGTGCCAGTGGTTCAGGGGCCGAGCAGTACTTC.

The chain combines TRBV4-1 with TRBJ2-3; a possible D gene is TRBD2 (5 bases). The V gene's germline CDR1 is MGHRA and CDR2 YSYEKL. The CDR3 spans 15 residues. V dropped 1 base and J dropped 7 bases, with 15 bases sitting between them. The CDR3 coding sequence is TGCGCCAGCAGCCAAGTAAGCACCGACGGGAATACGCAGTATTTT. Translation gives CASSQVSTDGNTQYF.

This sequence joins TRBV6-5 and TRBJ1-2; D gene uncertain. CDR1 MNHEY and CDR2 SVGAGI come from the germline V gene. The CDR3 totals 12 residues. The ends were cut back, 8 bases at V and 7 bases at J, with 14 bases in the middle. CDR3 DNA: TGTGCCAGCCGTAGTTCCGGTGGTGGCTACACCTTC. Its protein is CASRSSGGGYTF.

The gene calls are TRBV3-1 (or the pseudogene TRBV3-2) and TRBJ1-5; TRBD1 is a possible D gene (6 bases). This CDR3 contains 18 residues. Trimming left V 1 base short and J 6 bases short, with 22 bases between. The germline gives CDR1 LGHDT, CDR2 YNNKEL (reference sequence). This chain's CDR3 is CASSQGYVGGSGVQPQHF. DNA for the CDR3: TGTGCCAGCAGCCAAGGATACGTAGGGGGAAGCGGGGTTCAGCCCCAGCATTTT.

The J gene is TRBJ1-6, the V gene TRBV4-1, with D possibly TRBD1 on 5 matching bases. From germline, CDR1 is MGHRA and CDR2 YSYEKL. The CDR3 sequence is 13 residues long. The germline V and J ends were trimmed by 5 bases and 8 bases, with 10 bases remaining between them. The CDR3 loop is CASSGREDSPLHF. In DNA, the CDR3 is TGCGCCAGCAGCGGCAGGGAGGATTCACCCCTCCACTTT.

This chain uses TRBV19 with TRBJ1-6, with D perhaps matching TRBD1 (5 bases). CDR3 length: 15 residues. Germline CDR1 LNHDA, CDR2 SQIVND (reference sequence). Trimming pared 4 bases from V and 5 bases from J, leaving 12 bases between. CDR3 in amino acids: CASSTSWGDNSPLHF. In nucleotides, the CDR3 is TGTGCCAGTAGTACCAGCTGGGGCGATAATTCACCCCTCCACTTT.

The gene calls are TRBV3-1 (or the pseudogene TRBV3-2) and TRBJ1-4; maybe TRBD1 (6 bases). Trimming took 4 bases from V and 1 from J, leaving 10 bases between them. The germline gives CDR1 LGHDT, CDR2 YNNKEL (reference sequence). The CDR3 loop spans 15 amino acids. CDR3 coding DNA: TGTGCCAGCAGCCTCCAACAGGGAACTAATGAAAAACTGTTTTTT. It is translated as CASSLQQGTNEKLFF.

This sequence joins TRBV12-3 or TRBV12-4 and TRBJ1-3, with D perhaps matching TRBD1 (6 bases). This CDR3 has 13 amino acids. Trimming cost V 8 bases and J 2 bases, with 10 bases left between them. The CDR3 DNA sequence: TGTGCCAGCTACAGGGTGACTGGAAACACCATATATTTT. Its translation is CASYRVTGNTIYF.

This clone was seen a single time. The rearrangement uses TRBV6-2 or TRBV6-3 and TRBJ2-7; maybe TRBD1 (5 bases). The germline gives CDR1 MNHEY, CDR2 SVGEGT. CDR3 size: 15 residues. Deletions cut 2 bases from V and 9 bases from J, with 20 bases between. The CDR3 DNA follows: TGTGCCAGCAGTTACAGGGGTGTCCGATACAAGGGGCAGTACTTC. Translated, it gives CASSYRGVRYKGQYF.

The V and J genes are TRBV13 and TRBJ2-1; 7 bases are a match to TRBD1. Germline V gene data show CDR1 as PRHDT and CDR2 as FYEKMQ (reference sequence). V gave up 1 base and J gave up 4 bases; unmatched junction bases: 4. The CDR3 runs 15 residues. In nucleotides, the CDR3 is TGTGCCAGCAGCTTAGAAGGGACAGATTACAATGAGCAGTTCTTC. It encodes CASSLEGTDYNEQFF. Complete variable domain (other parts from reference TRBV13 and TRBJ2-1): AAGVIQSPRHLIKEKRETATLKCYPIPRHDTVYWYQQGPGQDPQFLISFYEKMQSDKGSIPDRFSAQQFSDYHSELNMSSLELGDSALYFCASSLEGTDYNEQFFGPGTRLTVL.

The chain is built from TRBV28 and TRBJ2-4; D is perhaps TRBD2 (5 bases). The V gene lost 8 bases and the J gene lost 0 bases, with 8 bases spanning the gap. The CDR3 is 13 residues long. Germline-derived CDR1 and CDR2 are MDHEN and SYDVKM. The CDR3 DNA follows: TGTGCCAGCTCCCGGGGAGCCAAAAACATTCAGTACTTC. Translation: CASSRGAKNIQYF.

The chain employs TRBV2 and TRBJ2-2; 7 bases map to TRBD2. Trimming at V came to 1 base and at J to 1 base, leaving 6 bases not matched to a gene. Germline V gene sequence: CDR1 SNHLY, CDR2 FYNNEI. The length of the CDR3 is 17 residues. CDR3 bases: TGTGCCAGCAGTGAAGATTACGGGAGGCTGAACACCGGGGAGCTGTTTTTT. Its protein product is CASSEDYGRLNTGELFF.

V and J are TRBV4-2 and TRBJ1-5; D possibly corresponds to TRBD1 (6 bases). Germline CDR1 and CDR2: LGHNA and YNFKEQ. The CDR3 sequence is 16 residues long. V lost 0 bases and J lost 4, with 13 bases in between. The CDR3 DNA reads TGTGCCAGCAGCCAAGATGCCCGAGGGGGAAATCAGCCCCAGCATTTT. Translating it yields CASSQDARGGNQPQHF.

The chain combines TRBV19 with TRBJ1-1; D is ambiguous. The V and J ends lost 0 bases and 2 bases respectively, with 10 bases between them. The CDR3 is made up of 15 amino acids. Germline V lookup: CDR1 LNHDA, CDR2 SQIVND (reference sequence). The CDR3 bases are TGTGCCAGTAGTATAGATGCCGGTTCAAACACTGAAGCTTTCTTT. It specifies CASSIDAGSNTEAFF.

A single count supports this clone. The chain recombines TRBV6-5 with TRBJ1-2, with TRBD1 identical over 10 bases. Trimming at V came to 5 bases and at J to 8 bases, leaving 8 bases not matched to a gene. The CDR3 totals 14 residues. The germline CDR1 and CDR2 sequences are MNHEY and SVGAGI. CDR3 in DNA: TGTGCCAGCAGTCCACGACAGGGGGCAAGCGGCTACACCTTC. It is translated as CASSPRQGASGYTF.

The V call is TRBV6-5, the J call TRBJ1-4; D is unclear. Trimming pared 0 bases from V and 6 bases from J, leaving 8 bases between. Germline values: CDR1 MNHEY, CDR2 SVGAGI. The CDR3 covers 14 residues. Here the CDR3 DNA reads TGTGCCAGCAGTTACTCCCGGGGAGATGAAAAACTGTTTTTT. Translation: CASSYSRGDEKLFF.

The chain joins TRBV10-2 to TRBJ1-5, with TRBD1 matching 11 bases. The CDR3 has 17 residues. V lost 4 bases and J lost 2; bases outside the gene matches: 7. Germline CDR1 and CDR2: WSHSY and SAAADI. CDR3 region: CASSGTGGGSGNQPQHF. The CDR3 nucleotides read TGCGCCAGCAGTGGGACAGGGGGCGGTTCGGGCAATCAGCCCCAGCATTTT.